This TCR beta chain comes out of a study of Graves' ophthalmopathy and Graves' hyperthyroidism. Orbital computed tomography and thyroid ultrasound, along with TRAb, serum thyroxine and clinical symptoms, underpinned diagnosis. Study-wide points: Prediction of ophthalmopathy progression reached around 70% sensitivity and nearly 75% specificity.

This clonotype came up many times. What it binds is unknown. Researchers took RNA transcripts and amplified TCR beta CDR3 regions from them. Scientists carried out first-round RT-PCR using HTBI primers and then a second-round multiplex PCR. TCRdb redid the calling of the multiplex PCR reads with MiXCR, one entry per CDR3 protein. Found here are about 230,000 distinct CDR3 sequences, around 42% of them singletons; the top ten hold roughly 50%. The receptor was derived from an adult man with Graves' ophthalmopathy. Sequencing was done on a sample of peripheral blood.

CDR3: CSVETGSYGYTF. In DNA, the CDR3 is TGCAGCGTGGAGACAGGGAGCTATGGCTACACCTTC. This sequence joins TRBV29-1 and TRBJ1-2; TRBD1 agrees at 7 bases. V shed 6 bases and J 4 bases; nucleotides not matched to a gene: 5. Looked up from germline, CDR1 is SQVTM and CDR2 is ANQGSEA. The CDR3 consists of 12 residues.